A single sample is the source of the 6 T cell receptor beta chains below, sequenced in a study of CD8 T cells in Susac syndrome (dated by TCRdb to the late 2010s). Library preparation used the immunoSEQ multiplex PCR assay. RNA was extracted using the RNeasy kit, and roughly 0.5 to 1 ug of the RNA was reverse transcribed with random hexamers. TCRdb trimmed the raw reads at Q25, called clones with MiXCR and kept productive beta chains. Entries that share a CDR3 protein sequence are merged under the most common genes and DNA. This sample comprises 150,000 to 250,000 distinct CDR3 sequences, about 95% of them detected only once. Jointly, the top ten make up roughly 0.094% of the sample. The specimen sequenced was CD4+ T cells from PBMCs. The receptors originated from a human donor with multiple sclerosis.

This clonotype was recorded once. The V gene is TRBV29-1, the J gene TRBJ1-2; D not certain. The V end lost 3 bases, the J end lost 8 bases, and 13 bases lay between the germline ends. CDR1 is SQVTM and CDR2 is ANQGSEA in the germline V gene. The CDR3 is 12 amino acids. The CDR3 protein is CSVDPGIRGYTF. In DNA form, the CDR3 reads TGCAGCGTTGACCCCGGTATTCGGGGCTACACCTTC.

This sequence joins TRBV20-1 and TRBJ1-2; weak D call: TRBD1 (5 bases). CDR1 is DFQATT, CDR2 SNEGSKA, per germline (reference sequence). This CDR3 region has 13 residues. V lost 6 bases and J lost 8, with 19 bases in between. The CDR3 protein is CSAQGGAGKGYTF. For the CDR3, the DNA is TGCAGTGCCCAGGGAGGGGCGGGGAAGGGCTACACCTTC.

The chain links TRBV7-2 to TRBJ1-2; D unresolved. Germline V CDR1 and CDR2: SGHTA, FQGNSA. V lost 5 bases to trimming and J lost 5 bases, with 12 bases between them. The CDR3 consists of 13 residues. CDR3 coding DNA: TGTGCCAGCAGCATGGATCTTATTTATGGCTACACCTTC. Its translation is CASSMDLIYGYTF.

V usage is TRBV30 and J usage is TRBJ1-1; no firm D call. V lost 6 bases, J lost 9 bases, and 14 bases lay in between. CDR3 length: 11 amino acids. Germline CDR1 is GTSNPN and CDR2 is SVGIG (reference sequence). CDR3 nucleotides: TGTGCCTGCGATGCATCCGTGAAAGCTTTCTTT. Protein: CACDASVKAFF.

The chain is built from TRBV24-1 and TRBJ2-7; unclear D gene. The germline gives CDR1 KGHDR, CDR2 SFDVKD. The V end lost 3 bases, the J end lost 7 bases, and 9 bases lay between the germline ends. CDR3 length: 12 amino acids. The CDR3 is CATSDARSEQYF. CDR3 nucleotide sequence: TGTGCCACCAGTGATGCGAGATCTGAGCAGTACTTC.

This rearrangement joins TRBV30 to TRBJ1-1; TRBD1 is a possible D gene (5 bases). The CDR3 loop spans 13 amino acids. Germline V gene data show CDR1 as GTSNPN and CDR2 as SVGIG (reference sequence). V dropped 5 bases and J dropped 1 base, with 11 bases sitting between them. CDR3 loop: CAWGPDTNTEAFF. CDR3 bases: TGTGCCTGGGGCCCGGACACGAACACTGAAGCTTTCTTT.